Below are 29 T cell receptor beta chains sequenced from a single sample in a study of T cell responses to AZD1222 COVID-19 vaccine. Profiling relied on immunoSEQ multiplex PCR, and the TCRdb table lists in-frame clones only, not all of them. The sample includes under 200,000 clones, 94% of them seen just once. The sequencing here drew on peripheral blood, taken on day 0 of AZD1222 vaccination. The receptors shown here come from an adult in good health.

The chain links TRBV24-1 to TRBJ1-5, with a tentative D call TRBD1 (5 bases). Germline V gene data show CDR1 as KGHDR and CDR2 as SFDVKD. Deletions cut 3 bases from V and 6 bases from J, with 8 bases between. The CDR3 consists of 13 residues. This CDR3 is CATSDRQFQPQHF. Written as DNA, the CDR3 is TGTGCCACCAGTGATAGACAGTTTCAGCCCCAGCATTTT.

This clone was counted ten times or more. The chain links TRBV6-1 to TRBJ1-5; tentative D call: TRBD1 (6 bases). The CDR3 consists of 15 residues. Germline CDR1 reads MNHNS; CDR2 reads SASEGT. Trimming removed 0 bases from V and 2 bases from J, with 8 bases in between. In DNA, the CDR3 is TGTGCCAGCAGTGAAGCGACAGGCGGCAATCAGCCCCAGCATTTT. Translating gives CASSEATGGNQPQHF.

The chain uses TRBV4-1 and TRBJ1-5, with unresolved D. V shed 2 bases and J shed 4 bases, with 9 bases lying between them. The V gene's germline CDR1 is MGHRA and CDR2 YSYEKL. This CDR3 has 14 residues. The CDR3 DNA follows: TGCGCCAGCAGCCAATGGTCTTCAAATCAGCCCCAGCATTTT. Translation: CASSQWSSNQPQHF.

V is TRBV11-3 and J is TRBJ2-4; a possible D gene is TRBD1 (5 bases). Per germline, CDR1 SGHNT and CDR2 YENEEA. The CDR3 sequence is 14 residues long. Trimming shortened V by 6 bases and J by 5 bases, and 14 bases separated the two germline ends. Here the CDR3 DNA reads TGTGCCAGCAGTCGTACAGGCTCAGAAAACATTCAGTACTTC. Translation: CASSRTGSENIQYF.

The J gene is TRBJ1-5, the V gene TRBV7-2; D gene uncertain. The length of the CDR3 is 15 residues. The V and J ends lost 6 bases and 0 bases respectively, with 12 bases between them. Germline CDR1 SGHTA, CDR2 FQGNSA. CDR3 amino acids: CASRFGFNSNQPQHF. The CDR3 DNA is TGTGCCAGCAGATTCGGGTTTAATAGCAATCAGCCCCAGCATTTT. The whole variable domain, remainder taken from reference TRBV7-2 and TRBJ1-5, is GAGVSQSPSNKVTEKGKDVELRCDPISGHTALYWYRQSLGQGLEFLIYFQGNSAPDKSGLPSDRFSAERTGGSVSTLTIQRTQQEDSAVYLCASRFGFNSNQPQHFGDGTRLSIL.

V is TRBV12-3 or TRBV12-4 and J is TRBJ2-7; D unclear. This CDR3 region has 13 residues. V dropped 2 bases and J dropped 2 bases, with 7 bases sitting between them. This CDR3 reads CASSLTGAYEQYF. CDR3 nucleotides: TGTGCCAGCAGTTTAACCGGAGCCTACGAGCAGTACTTC.

This chain connects TRBV6-1 to TRBJ1-1, with D unresolved. CDR3 size: 14 residues. Trimming pared 1 base from V and 3 bases from J, leaving 9 bases between. Germline V gives CDR1 MNHNS, CDR2 SASEGT. The CDR3 spells CASSEVTVHTEAFF. CDR3 DNA sequence: TGTGCCAGCAGTGAAGTTACAGTACACACTGAAGCTTTCTTT.

The V call is TRBV27, the J call TRBJ1-5; D is perhaps TRBD1 (5 bases). From germline, CDR1 is MNHEY and CDR2 SMNVEV (reference sequence). V lost 4 bases, J lost 7 bases, and 14 bases lay in between. CDR3 length equals 14 residues. The CDR3: CASSSPLRGQPQHF. DNA of the CDR3: TGTGCCAGCAGTTCCCCCCTCCGGGGGCAGCCCCAGCATTTT.

The DNA of the CDR3 is TGTGCCAGCAGCTTATCTATAGGGGTGAACACTGAAGCTTTCTTT. Translation gives CASSLSIGVNTEAFF. The chain employs TRBV13 and TRBJ1-1; D might be TRBD1 (5 bases). V was trimmed by 2 bases and J by 0 bases, leaving 10 bases between them. The CDR3 is made up of 15 amino acids. The germline gives CDR1 PRHDT, CDR2 FYEKMQ (reference sequence).

V gene TRBV5-6 combines with J gene TRBJ2-7; D remains unclear. Germline CDR1 reads SGHDT; CDR2 reads YYEEEE. The CDR3 runs to 14 residues. Between the trimmed V and J ends, which lost 0 bases and 2 bases, there was a span of 9 bases. The CDR3 nucleotides are TGTGCCAGCAGCTTGGCCACGGTAGCCTACGAGCAGTACTTC. Protein product: CASSLATVAYEQYF.

The genes are TRBV11-2 and TRBJ2-5; D gene ambiguous. The germline V and J ends were trimmed by 5 bases and 7 bases, with 14 bases remaining between them. The CDR3 loop spans 13 amino acids. The germline gives CDR1 SGHAT, CDR2 FQNNGV. This chain's CDR3 is CASSPGVSGTQYF. The CDR3 DNA reads as TGTGCCAGCAGCCCTGGAGTGTCAGGGACCCAGTACTTC.

The chain uses TRBV28 and TRBJ2-5, with 8 bases matching TRBD1. Germline values: CDR1 MDHEN, CDR2 SYDVKM. The ends lost 4 bases at V and 9 bases at J; junction bases unmatched: 1. CDR3 size: 11 residues. The CDR3 region is CASSYRGAQYF. CDR3 nucleotide sequence: TGTGCCAGCAGTTACAGGGGGGCCCAGTACTTC.

The J gene is TRBJ1-2, the V gene TRBV6-5; no reliable D call. The germline CDR1 and CDR2 sequences are MNHEY and SVGAGI. The CDR3 has 13 residues. The V end was cut by 6 bases, the J end by 7 bases, with 15 bases between. DNA for the CDR3: TGTGCCAGCAGGGGGAGCTGGCCGTCTGGCTACACCTTC. It encodes CASRGSWPSGYTF.

The chain couples TRBV19 to TRBJ2-7, with TRBD2 matching over 7 bases. CDR1 is LNHDA, CDR2 SQIVND, per germline (reference sequence). Trimming cost V 4 bases and J 3 bases; bases outside gene matches: 6. The CDR3 is 14 residues long. In DNA form, the CDR3 reads TGTGCCAGTAGTAGCGGGAGCTTGGTCTACGAGCAGTACTTC. Residues: CASSSGSLVYEQYF.

V is TRBV30 and J is TRBJ1-4; unclear D gene. The V end was cut by 0 bases, the J end by 3 bases, with 26 bases between. Germline loops: CDR1 GTSNPN, CDR2 SVGIG (reference sequence). CDR3 length equals 20 residues. CDR3 sequence (DNA): TGTGCCTGGAGTGTTCCTTTCTCACACACTCCACCTAACTCTAATGAAAAACTGTTTTTT. This gives the protein CAWSVPFSHTPPNSNEKLFF. Based on the CDR3 plus reference TRBV30 and TRBJ1-4, the full variable domain is SQTIHQWPATLVQPVGSPLSLECTVEGTSNPNLYWYRQAAGRGLQLLFYSVGIGQISSEVPQNLSASRPQDRQFILSSKKLLLSDSGFYLCAWSVPFSHTPPNSNEKLFFGSGTQLSVL.

The chain recombines TRBV19 with TRBJ1-6, with D tentatively TRBD1 (6 bases). CDR3 length: 18 residues. Between the trimmed V and J ends, which lost 3 bases and 7 bases, there was a span of 22 bases. Germline CDR1 reads LNHDA; CDR2 reads SQIVND (reference sequence). The CDR3 reads CASSIQQRPKRGNSPLHF. In DNA form, the CDR3 reads TGTGCCAGTAGTATTCAGCAGCGCCCAAAAAGGGGGAATTCACCCCTCCACTTT.

This chain uses TRBV7-9 with TRBJ2-2; tentative D call: TRBD2 (6 bases). This CDR3 region has 16 residues. Germline V gene data show CDR1 as SEHNR and CDR2 as FQNEAQ (reference sequence). The V and J ends lost 4 bases and 1 base respectively, with 13 bases between them. The CDR3 DNA reads as TGTGCCAGCAGCTCTACCGGGACTTTGAACACCGGGGAGCTGTTTTTT. Its translation is CASSSTGTLNTGELFF.

This rearrangement joins TRBV13 to TRBJ1-2, with D possibly matching TRBD1 (6 bases). The length of the CDR3 is 13 residues. The V end was cut by 8 bases, the J end by 5 bases, with 15 bases between. The germline V gene encodes CDR1 PRHDT and CDR2 FYEKMQ (reference sequence). This CDR3 is CASRLRGAYGYTF. The CDR3 bases are TGTGCCAGCCGGCTTCGGGGGGCATATGGCTACACCTTC. The whole variable domain, filled in from reference TRBV13 and TRBJ1-2, reads AAGVIQSPRHLIKEKRETATLKCYPIPRHDTVYWYQQGPGQDPQFLISFYEKMQSDKGSIPDRFSAQQFSDYHSELNMSSLELGDSALYFCASRLRGAYGYTFGSGTRLTVV.

This sequence joins TRBV2 and TRBJ2-1, with 12 bases that match TRBD2. The V gene's germline CDR1 is SNHLY and CDR2 FYNNEI. V lost 1 base to trimming and J lost 9 bases; unmatched junction nucleotides: 4. The CDR3 loop spans 15 amino acids. In nucleotides, the CDR3 is TGTGCCAGCAGTGAAGAGCTAGCGGGAGGGGTTGAGCAGTTCTTC. It translates to CASSEELAGGVEQFF. Full variable domain (rest looked up from reference TRBV2 and TRBJ2-1): EPEVTQTPSHQVTQMGQEVILRCVPISNHLYFYWYRQILGQKVEFLVSFYNNEISEKSEIFDDQFSVERPDGSNFTLKIRSTKLEDSAMYFCASSEELAGGVEQFFGPGTRLTVL.

This clone has more than one count but fewer than ten. The CDR3 is CASSLMTDNSPLHF. CDR3 coding DNA: TGTGCCAGCAGCTTAATGACAGATAATTCACCCCTCCACTTT. This chain uses TRBV5-4 with TRBJ1-6, with a possible D match to TRBD1 (5 bases). Germline CDR1 SGHNT, CDR2 YYREEE (reference sequence). Trimming shortened V by 2 bases and J by 5 bases, and 8 bases separated the two germline ends. CDR3 size: 14 residues.

This chain uses TRBV10-3 with TRBJ1-6, with D hard to call. The CDR3 extends over 16 amino acids. Germline V CDR1 and CDR2: ENHRY, SYGVKD. Trimming took 5 bases from V and 9 from J, leaving 20 bases between them. The DNA for the CDR3 is TGTGCCATCAGTTTCCGCCTGACTACGGACGGTTCACCCCTCCACTTT. Translating it yields CAISFRLTTDGSPLHF.

The chain recombines TRBV7-9 with TRBJ2-4; unclear D gene. The CDR3 is 14 amino acids. The V and J ends lost 4 bases and 8 bases respectively, with 15 bases between them. CDR1 is SEHNR, CDR2 FQNEAQ, per germline (reference sequence). The CDR3 reads CASSSEQTLHIQYF. The DNA for the CDR3 is TGTGCCAGCAGCTCAGAACAGACGCTGCACATTCAGTACTTC.

This CDR3 reads CASSSGLAGGNSYNEQFF. The DNA for the CDR3 is TGTGCCAGCAGCTCGGGACTAGCGGGAGGAAACTCCTACAATGAGCAGTTCTTC. V gene TRBV7-2 combines with J gene TRBJ2-1; 15 bases are shared with TRBD2. V gave up 4 bases and J gave up 0 bases; unmatched junction bases: 4. CDR3 length equals 18 residues. Germline loops: CDR1 SGHTA, CDR2 FQGNSA.

The chain carries TRBV11-2 and TRBJ1-6, with D hard to call. The CDR3 covers 13 residues. CDR1 and CDR2 (germline): SGHAT, FQNNGV. Between the trimmed V and J ends, which lost 0 bases and 14 bases, there was a span of 11 bases. DNA for the CDR3: TGTGCCAGCAGCTTAGACCCGGGGAGCTCCCTCCACTTT. Encoded protein: CASSLDPGSSLHF.

The chain combines TRBV18 with TRBJ1-5; the D is unclear. This CDR3 is built from 13 residues. V lost 3 bases to trimming and J lost 5 bases, with 8 bases between them. The V gene's germline CDR1 is KGHSH and CDR2 LQKENI. The chain's CDR3 is CASSPLTDQPQHF. CDR3 DNA: TGTGCCAGCTCACCCCTTACCGATCAGCCCCAGCATTTT.

As DNA, the CDR3 is TGTGCCAGCAGCCCCTCCGGGACAGACAACACTGAAGCTTTCTTT. Its protein is CASSPSGTDNTEAFF. The chain joins TRBV7-3 to TRBJ1-1, with 7 bases lining up with TRBD1. J lost 2 bases, V lost 5 bases, and 8 bases had no gene match. There are 15 residues in the CDR3. The germline CDR1 and CDR2 sequences are SGHTA and FQGTGA.

The J gene is TRBJ2-3, the V gene TRBV7-6; D is undetermined. CDR3 size: 18 residues. The ends were cut back, 1 base at V and 4 bases at J, with 21 bases in the middle. Per germline, CDR1 SGHVS and CDR2 FNYEAQ. The CDR3 reads CASSLVKGEPLPPDTQYF. The CDR3 bases are TGTGCCAGCAGCTTAGTCAAAGGCGAACCTCTCCCCCCAGATACGCAGTATTTT.

V and J are TRBV12-3 or TRBV12-4 and TRBJ1-1; 7 nucleotides line up with TRBD1. CDR3 length equals 13 residues. Unmatched junction bases numbered 4, after V lost 6 bases and J lost 3 bases. The CDR3 nucleotides are TGTGCCAGCAGCCGGGACAGTTACACTGAAGCTTTCTTT. It is translated as CASSRDSYTEAFF.

The rearrangement links TRBV19 to TRBJ1-1; no firm D call. The germline V gene has CDR1 LNHDA and CDR2 SQIVND (reference sequence). The CDR3 totals 14 residues. V was shortened by 3 bases and J by 3 bases, with 11 bases between the two germline ends. Here the CDR3 reads CASSMLGRDTEAFF. CDR3 nucleotides: TGTGCCAGTAGTATGCTGGGCCGGGACACTGAAGCTTTCTTT.